These 18 T cell receptor beta chains share one sample of origin, sequenced in a study of control samples from healthy donors and cancer patients. Sequencing used immunoSEQ multiplex PCR; TCRdb keeps in-frame clones, though not all of them. The sample records some 120,000 clones, approximately 90% being singletons. The sequencing sample was made of blood. The source of these receptors is a woman in her seventies in good health.

This chain connects TRBV24-1 to TRBJ1-1, with a weak D call TRBD1 (5 bases). This CDR3 spans 13 amino acids. V was cut by 9 bases and J by 5 bases, with 15 bases left in between. CDR1 is KGHDR and CDR2 is SFDVKD in the germline V gene. CDR3 residues: CATRRDVKTEAFF. For the CDR3, the DNA is TGTGCCACCCGAAGGGACGTAAAAACTGAAGCTTTCTTT.

This clone was found a few times. The chain has TRBV5-4 and TRBJ1-2, with 11 bases fitting TRBD1. There are 17 residues in the CDR3. Trimming cost V 4 bases and J 4 bases; bases outside gene matches: 12. Germline V gives CDR1 SGHNT, CDR2 YYREEE (reference sequence). CDR3 region: CASSKGQGADMGYGYTF. As DNA, the CDR3 is TGTGCCAGCAGCAAAGGACAGGGGGCCGATATGGGCTATGGCTACACCTTC.

DNA for the CDR3: TGTGCCAGCAGCTTGGAACAGAGGATGGGCAGAAACACTGAAGCTTTCTTT. The encoded protein is CASSLEQRMGRNTEAFF. This chain uses TRBV5-4 with TRBJ1-1, with unresolved D. CDR3 length: 17 residues. CDR1 SGHNT and CDR2 YYREEE come from the germline V gene (reference sequence). V shed 0 bases and J shed 2 bases, with 17 bases lying between them.

This rearrangement joins TRBV7-9 to TRBJ1-1; 7 positions agree with TRBD1. V gave up 5 bases and J gave up 5 bases; unmatched junction bases: 8. The germline V gene has CDR1 SEHNR and CDR2 FQNEAQ (reference sequence). The length of the CDR3 is 14 residues. This CDR3 reads CASSQGPGGTEAFF. The CDR3 DNA reads TGTGCCAGCAGCCAAGGGCCAGGGGGGACTGAAGCTTTCTTT.

A single count supports this clone. The chain couples TRBV9 to TRBJ1-6; no clear D. Trimming left V 4 bases short and J 10 bases short, with 12 bases between. Germline V gene lookup returns CDR1 SGDLS and CDR2 YYNGEE. The CDR3 has 13 amino acids. The CDR3 coding sequence is TGTGCCAGCAGCTCGGGAGAAATCTCACCCCTCCACTTT. This sequence encodes CASSSGEISPLHF.

The CDR3 bases are TGTGCCAGCAGCCCAGACCGCCGATCCTACGAGCAGTACTTC. Residues: CASSPDRRSYEQYF. J is TRBJ2-7 and V is TRBV11-1; D not resolved. The V gene's germline CDR1 is SGHAT and CDR2 FQDESV (reference sequence). CDR3 length: 14 residues. Trimming stripped 5 bases from V and 1 base from J, with 12 bases between.

The J gene is TRBJ1-5, the V gene TRBV18; D unclear. Germline CDR1 is KGHSH and CDR2 is LQKENI. Between the trimmed V and J ends, which lost 3 bases and 4 bases, there was a span of 4 bases. The CDR3 length is 12 residues. The CDR3 DNA reads TGTGCCAGCTCACCGGGGAATCAGCCCCAGCATTTT. It is translated as CASSPGNQPQHF.

The genes are TRBV2 and TRBJ2-2; 11 nucleotides agree with TRBD1. Losses at the gene ends were 6 bases for V and 5 bases for J; bases not matched to a gene: 5. Germline V gives CDR1 SNHLY, CDR2 FYNNEI. This CDR3 is built from 15 residues. The CDR3 DNA sequence: TGTGCCAGCAGCTCCGGGACAGGGGGGACCGGGGAGCTGTTTTTT. Protein sequence: CASSSGTGGTGELFF.

On this clone itself: This CDR3 is also generated by other DNA sequences in the sample. This sequence joins TRBV9 and TRBJ1-1; the D gene is possibly TRBD1 (5 bases). The CDR3 is 14 amino acids. The germline CDR1 and CDR2 sequences are SGDLS and YYNGEE. V shed 0 bases and J shed 0 bases, with 6 bases lying between them. CDR3 loop: CASSVGQLNTEAFF. CDR3 DNA sequence: TGTGCCAGCAGCGTAGGACAGTTGAACACTGAAGCTTTCTTT.

The chain joins TRBV6-6 to TRBJ2-7; 9 positions agree with TRBD1. Germline values: CDR1 MNHNY, CDR2 SVGAGI (reference sequence). The CDR3 is 14 amino acids. The V and J ends lost 6 bases and 3 bases, in that order; junction bases with no gene match: 6. CDR3 loop: CASSRGQGGYEQYF. The CDR3 DNA follows: TGTGCCAGCAGCCGGGGACAGGGTGGCTACGAGCAGTACTTC.

This clone was found once. J is TRBJ2-1 and V is TRBV3-1 (or the pseudogene TRBV3-2); 9 bases agree with TRBD2. The ends lost 4 bases at V and 2 bases at J; junction bases unmatched: 6. Germline V gene data show CDR1 as LGHDT and CDR2 as YNNKEL (reference sequence). The CDR3 contains 16 residues. CDR3 region: CASSRTIAGAYNEQFF. CDR3 in DNA: TGTGCCAGCAGCCGGACTATAGCGGGGGCCTACAATGAGCAGTTCTTC.

This chain uses TRBV4-1 with TRBJ2-3, with D maybe TRBD1 (5 bases). This CDR3 comprises 15 residues. V was cut by 4 bases and J by 1 base, with 12 bases left in between. Germline CDR1 MGHRA, CDR2 YSYEKL. CDR3 in amino acids: CASSLQGGGTDTQYF. The CDR3 DNA reads TGCGCCAGCAGCCTTCAGGGTGGGGGCACAGATACGCAGTATTTT.

The chain recombines TRBV7-9 with TRBJ1-1; D remains ambiguous. CDR3 length: 13 amino acids. Germline V gene lookup returns CDR1 SEHNR and CDR2 FQNEAQ (reference sequence). Trimming shortened V by 3 bases and J by 2 bases, and 7 bases separated the two germline ends. This CDR3 reads CASSLTPNTEAFF. The CDR3 DNA reads as TGTGCCAGCAGCTTGACTCCTAACACTGAAGCTTTCTTT.

The chain is built from TRBV6-5 and TRBJ1-4, with D unresolved. CDR3 size: 15 residues. Germline values: CDR1 MNHEY, CDR2 SVGAGI. Trimming removed 4 bases at V and 0 bases at J, with 9 bases between. The CDR3 DNA sequence: TGTGCCAGCAGTTGGGCAGGCGCAACTAATGAAAAACTGTTTTTT. Its translation: CASSWAGATNEKLFF.

The chain is built from TRBV27 and TRBJ1-6, with a tentative D call TRBD1 (5 bases). V lost 8 bases to trimming and J lost 9 bases, with 14 bases between them. The CDR3 contains 13 residues. Germline V gene sequence: CDR1 MNHEY, CDR2 SMNVEV (reference sequence). Here the CDR3 DNA reads TGTGCCAGCCAAGAGGTAGGGGTTTCACCCCTCCACTTT. Translated, it gives CASQEVGVSPLHF.

V and J are TRBV7-9 and TRBJ1-1; the match to TRBD1 covers 8 bases. Trimming at V came to 5 bases and at J to 10 bases, leaving 15 bases not matched to a gene. Germline assignment: CDR1 SEHNR and CDR2 FQNEAQ (reference sequence). The CDR3 totals 15 residues. The CDR3 loop is CASSPGTGTLAGAFF. DNA for the CDR3: TGTGCCAGCAGCCCGGGGACAGGAACCCTGGCGGGAGCTTTCTTT.

The gene calls are TRBV27 and TRBJ2-3, with 8 bases fitting TRBD2. Germline V gene lookup returns CDR1 MNHEY and CDR2 SMNVEV (reference sequence). This CDR3 has 17 amino acids. The trim removed 3 bases at V and 3 bases at J, leaving 11 bases unmatched. The CDR3 nucleotides read TGTGCCAGCAGTTTTGTAGGTGGCGGGGGGCCAACAGATACGCAGTATTTT. Translated: CASSFVGGGGPTDTQYF.

The chain recombines TRBV6-5 with TRBJ2-3; D is uncertain. The germline gives CDR1 MNHEY, CDR2 SVGAGI. This CDR3 comprises 15 residues. The V gene lost 0 bases and the J gene lost 1 base, with 8 bases spanning the gap. The CDR3 loop is CASSYSRVGTDTQYF. CDR3 nucleotide sequence: TGTGCCAGCAGTTACTCCCGGGTTGGCACAGATACGCAGTATTTT.